This T cell receptor (beta chain) stems from a study of CXCR3-negative and CXCR3-positive naive CD8 T cells. The libraries of TRB cDNA were prepared using 5' RACE with UMI labels. With the 5' RACE reads reprocessed, TCRdb shows one record per CDR3 protein and no DNA. The table lists more than 80,000 distinct CDR3 sequences, with less than 1% in the top ten. Study-level results: TRB CDR3s of CXCR3-positive naive cells were more hydrophobic than those of CXCR3-negative naive cells. Comparably high diversity was seen in both naive subsets, and much lower diversity in memory CD8+ cells. Cryopreservation partially decreased CXCR3 expression, and most assays used fresh PBMCs.

Triplicates of over 250,000 cells were sorted from each CD8+ T cell subset. As for this clonotype: The antigen is unknown.

The receptor's source is a human donor in good health. Some clones in this sample may be carry-over from other donors' samples. Sequencing was carried out using naive CXCR3+ CD8+ T cells from blood. Stated subset: CD45RO-CCR7+CD27+CD95- naive CD8+ T cells expressing CXCR3 (TNR3+).

The CDR3 is CASSDLAGVPGELFF. V usage is TRBV2 and J usage is TRBJ2-2; TCRdb's D call of TRBD2 is untestable without DNA. This CDR3 has 15 amino acids. Germline V gene data show CDR1 as SNHLY and CDR2 as FYNNEI.